This T cell receptor beta chain was captured in a study of control samples from healthy donors and cancer patients. Produced via immunoSEQ multiplex PCR; TCRdb's table is partial and in-frame only. The data show approximately 86,000 clones, just over 90% seen once. Note on this clone: An end of the junction does not agree with germline; a read error may underlie this.

This CDR3 is built from 14 residues. Per germline, CDR1 MNHEY and CDR2 SVGAGI. Sequenced sample: blood. The origin of this receptor is a woman aged 25 to 39 in good health. The chain links TRBV6-5 to TRBJ2-2, with TRBD1 as a possible D gene (6 bases). Here the CDR3 DNA reads TGTGCCAGCGGTTACAGGGCGAACACCGGGGAGCTGTTTTTT. It encodes CASGYRANTGELFF.